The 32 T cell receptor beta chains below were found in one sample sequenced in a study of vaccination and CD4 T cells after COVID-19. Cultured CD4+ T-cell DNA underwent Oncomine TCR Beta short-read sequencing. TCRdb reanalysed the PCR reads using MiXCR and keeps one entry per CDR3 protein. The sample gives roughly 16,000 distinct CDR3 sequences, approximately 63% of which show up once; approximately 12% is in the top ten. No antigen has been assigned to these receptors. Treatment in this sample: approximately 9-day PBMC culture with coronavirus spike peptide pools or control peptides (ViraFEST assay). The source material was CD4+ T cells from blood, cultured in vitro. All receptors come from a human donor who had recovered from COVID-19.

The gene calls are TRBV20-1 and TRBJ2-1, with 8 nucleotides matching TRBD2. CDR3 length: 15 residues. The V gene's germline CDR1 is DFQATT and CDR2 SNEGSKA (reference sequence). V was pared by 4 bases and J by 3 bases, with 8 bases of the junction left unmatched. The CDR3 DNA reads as TGCAGTGCTACCCATCCCGCGGGGGGCTACAATGAGCAGTTCTTC. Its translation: CSATHPAGGYNEQFF.

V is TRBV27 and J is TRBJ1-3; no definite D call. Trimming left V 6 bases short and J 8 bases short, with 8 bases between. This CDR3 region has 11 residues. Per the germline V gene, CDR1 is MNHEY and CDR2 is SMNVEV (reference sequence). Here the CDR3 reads CASSPADTIYF. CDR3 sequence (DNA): TGTGCCAGCAGCCCGGCGGACACCATATATTTT.

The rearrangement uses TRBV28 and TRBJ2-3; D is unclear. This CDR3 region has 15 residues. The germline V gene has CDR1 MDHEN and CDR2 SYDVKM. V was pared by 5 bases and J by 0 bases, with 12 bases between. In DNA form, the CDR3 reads TGTGCCAGCAGTGAATGGAGCCCGAGCACAGATACGCAGTATTTT. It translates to CASSEWSPSTDTQYF.

In nucleotides, the CDR3 is TGTGCCATCAGTGACGTGGGAACAGTCGCTGAAGCTTTCTTT. Its translation: CAISDVGTVAEAFF. V and J are TRBV10-3 and TRBJ1-1; D is undetermined. The CDR3 length is 14 residues. V was clipped by 3 bases and J by 6 bases, with 14 bases between them. Per the germline V gene, CDR1 is ENHRY and CDR2 is SYGVKD.

CDR3 coding DNA: TGCAGTGCCAAGGGGAGCGGGAGGGGGTGGAATGAGCAGTTCTTC. Residues: CSAKGSGRGWNEQFF. This chain joins TRBV20-1 and TRBJ2-1; TRBD2 matches at 10 bases. Per the germline V gene, CDR1 is DFQATT and CDR2 is SNEGSKA (reference sequence). Trimming removed 6 bases from V and 7 bases from J; junction bases left unmatched: 12. This CDR3 comprises 15 residues.

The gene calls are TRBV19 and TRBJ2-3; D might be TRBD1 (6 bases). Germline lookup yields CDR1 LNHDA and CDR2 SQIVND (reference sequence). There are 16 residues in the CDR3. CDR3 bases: TGTGTCTTGGTTGGGCGCAGGGGCAGGGAAACAGATACGCAGTATTTT. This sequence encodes CVLVGRRGRETDTQYF.

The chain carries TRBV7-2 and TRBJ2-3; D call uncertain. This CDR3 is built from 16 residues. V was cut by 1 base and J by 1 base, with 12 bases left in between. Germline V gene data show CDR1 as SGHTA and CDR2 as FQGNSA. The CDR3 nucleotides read TGTGCCAGCAGCTTAGTGGGTGCTGGGCGCACAGATACGCAGTATTTT. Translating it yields CASSLVGAGRTDTQYF.

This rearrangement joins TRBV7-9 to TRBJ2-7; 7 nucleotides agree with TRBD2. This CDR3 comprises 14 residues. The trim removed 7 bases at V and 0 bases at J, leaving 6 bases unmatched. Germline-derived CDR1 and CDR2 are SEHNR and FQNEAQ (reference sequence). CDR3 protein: CASITAGVSYEQYF. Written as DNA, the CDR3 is TGTGCCAGCATCACGGCGGGAGTCTCCTACGAGCAGTACTTC.

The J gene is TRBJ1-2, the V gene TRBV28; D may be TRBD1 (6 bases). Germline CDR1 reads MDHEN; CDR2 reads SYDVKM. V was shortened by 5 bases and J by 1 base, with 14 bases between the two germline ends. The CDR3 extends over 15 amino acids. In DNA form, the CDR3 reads TGTGCCAGCAGTCCTCCGGGACAAATTAACTATGGCTACACCTTC. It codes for CASSPPGQINYGYTF.

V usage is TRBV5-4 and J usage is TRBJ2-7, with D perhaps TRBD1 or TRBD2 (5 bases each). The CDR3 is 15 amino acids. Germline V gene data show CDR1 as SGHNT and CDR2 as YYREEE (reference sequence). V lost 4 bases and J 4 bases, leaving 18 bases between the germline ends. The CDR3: CASSTEQGVRYEQYF. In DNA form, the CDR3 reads TGTGCCAGCAGCACAGAGCAGGGAGTTAGGTACGAGCAGTACTTC.

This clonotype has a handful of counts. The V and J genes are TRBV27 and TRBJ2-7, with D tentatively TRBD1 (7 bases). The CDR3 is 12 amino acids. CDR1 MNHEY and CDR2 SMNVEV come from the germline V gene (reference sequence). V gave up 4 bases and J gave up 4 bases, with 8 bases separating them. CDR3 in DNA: TGTGCCAGCAGTTCAGGGGGGTACGAGCAGTACTTC. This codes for CASSSGGYEQYF.

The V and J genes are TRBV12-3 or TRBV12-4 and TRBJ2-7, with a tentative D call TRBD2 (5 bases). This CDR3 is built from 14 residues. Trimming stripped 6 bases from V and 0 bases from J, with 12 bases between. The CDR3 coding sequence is TGTGCCAGCAGCCCACAACTAGGCTCCTACGAGCAGTACTTC. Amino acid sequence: CASSPQLGSYEQYF.

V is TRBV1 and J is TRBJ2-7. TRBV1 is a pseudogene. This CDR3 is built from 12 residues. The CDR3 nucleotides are TGCACCAGCAGCCTTAGCTCCTACGAGCAGTACTTC. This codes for CTSSLSSYEQYF.

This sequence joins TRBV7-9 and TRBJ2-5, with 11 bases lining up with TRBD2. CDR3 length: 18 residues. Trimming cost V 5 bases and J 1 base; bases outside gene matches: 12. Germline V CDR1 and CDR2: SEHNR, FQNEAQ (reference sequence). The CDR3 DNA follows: TGTGCCAGCAGCCCCGACAGAGGACTAGCGGGCCTCCAAGAGACCCAGTACTTC. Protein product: CASSPDRGLAGLQETQYF.

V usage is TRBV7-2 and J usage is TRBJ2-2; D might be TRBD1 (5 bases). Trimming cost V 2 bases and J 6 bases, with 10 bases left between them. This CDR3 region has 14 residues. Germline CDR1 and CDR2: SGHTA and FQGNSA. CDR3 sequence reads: CASSLSGFSGELFF. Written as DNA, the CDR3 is TGTGCCAGCAGCTTATCAGGGTTCTCCGGGGAGCTGTTTTTT.

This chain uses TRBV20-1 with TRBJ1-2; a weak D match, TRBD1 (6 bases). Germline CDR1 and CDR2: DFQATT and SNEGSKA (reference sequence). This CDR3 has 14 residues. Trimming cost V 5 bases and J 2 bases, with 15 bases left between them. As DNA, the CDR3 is TGCAGTGCTCCGCCGGGGACACAAAACTATGGCTACACCTTC. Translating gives CSAPPGTQNYGYTF.

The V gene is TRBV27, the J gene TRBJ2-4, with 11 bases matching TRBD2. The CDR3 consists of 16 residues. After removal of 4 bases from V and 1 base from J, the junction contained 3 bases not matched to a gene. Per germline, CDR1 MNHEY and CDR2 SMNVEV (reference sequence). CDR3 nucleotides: TGTGCCAGCAGTTATAGCGGGAGGGCCGCCAAAAACATTCAGTACTTC. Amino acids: CASSYSGRAAKNIQYF.

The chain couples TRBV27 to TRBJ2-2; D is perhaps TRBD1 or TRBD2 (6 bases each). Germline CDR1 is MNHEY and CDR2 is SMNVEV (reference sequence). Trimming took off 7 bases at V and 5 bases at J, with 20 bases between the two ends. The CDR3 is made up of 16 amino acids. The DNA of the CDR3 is TGTGCCAGCAAGAGGGGGATGGGCGGGGCGACCGGGGAGCTGTTTTTT. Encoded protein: CASKRGMGGATGELFF.

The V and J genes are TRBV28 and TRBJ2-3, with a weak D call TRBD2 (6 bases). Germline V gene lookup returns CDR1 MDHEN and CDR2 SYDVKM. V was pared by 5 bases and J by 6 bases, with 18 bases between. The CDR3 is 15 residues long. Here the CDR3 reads CASSIPYGGADTQYF. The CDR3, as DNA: TGTGCCAGCAGTATTCCCTACGGGGGTGCGGATACGCAGTATTTT.

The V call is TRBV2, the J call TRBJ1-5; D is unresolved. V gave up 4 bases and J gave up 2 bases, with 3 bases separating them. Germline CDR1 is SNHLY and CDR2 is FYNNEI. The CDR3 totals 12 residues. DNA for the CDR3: TGTGCCAGCAGTGTCGGCAATCAGCCCCAGCATTTT. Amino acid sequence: CASSVGNQPQHF.

CDR3 region: CASSLTINTGELFF. CDR3 DNA: TGTGCCAGCAGCTTAACCATAAACACCGGGGAGCTGTTTTTT. This sequence joins TRBV7-2 and TRBJ2-2; D remains ambiguous. Trimming removed 2 bases from V and 2 bases from J, with 6 bases in between. This CDR3 has 14 amino acids. CDR1 and CDR2 (germline): SGHTA, FQGNSA.

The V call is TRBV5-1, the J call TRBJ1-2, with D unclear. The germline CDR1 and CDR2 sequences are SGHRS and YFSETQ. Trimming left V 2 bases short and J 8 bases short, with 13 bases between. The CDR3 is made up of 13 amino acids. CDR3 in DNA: TGCGCCAGCAGCTTAACCCCCGGGAGAGGCTACACCTTC. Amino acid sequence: CASSLTPGRGYTF.

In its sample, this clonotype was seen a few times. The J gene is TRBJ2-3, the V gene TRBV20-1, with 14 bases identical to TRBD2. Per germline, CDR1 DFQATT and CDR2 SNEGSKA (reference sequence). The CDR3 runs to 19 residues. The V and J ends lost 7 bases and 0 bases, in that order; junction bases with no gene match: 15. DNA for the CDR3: TGCAGTGTCGTGACTAGCGGGAGGGCCCCATTTGCTAGCACAGATACGCAGTATTTT. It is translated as CSVVTSGRAPFASTDTQYF.

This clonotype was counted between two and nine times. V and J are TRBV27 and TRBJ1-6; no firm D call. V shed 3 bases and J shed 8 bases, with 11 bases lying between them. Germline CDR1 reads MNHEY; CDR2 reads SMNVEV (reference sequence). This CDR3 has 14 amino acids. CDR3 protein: CASSFERLYSPLHF. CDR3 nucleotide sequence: TGTGCCAGCAGTTTCGAGAGGTTGTATTCACCCCTCCACTTT.

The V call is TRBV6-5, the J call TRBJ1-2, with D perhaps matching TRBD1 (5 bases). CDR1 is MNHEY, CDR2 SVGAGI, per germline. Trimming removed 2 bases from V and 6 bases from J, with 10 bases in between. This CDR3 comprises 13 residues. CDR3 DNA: TGTGCCAGCAGTTACGGGGGGAAGAATGGCTACACCTTC. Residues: CASSYGGKNGYTF.

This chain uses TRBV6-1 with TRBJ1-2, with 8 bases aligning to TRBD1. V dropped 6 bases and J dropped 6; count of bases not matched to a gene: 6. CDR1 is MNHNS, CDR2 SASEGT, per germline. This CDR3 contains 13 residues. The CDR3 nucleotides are TGTGCCAGCAGACCAGGGGGCTCGGATGGCTACACCTTC. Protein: CASRPGGSDGYTF.

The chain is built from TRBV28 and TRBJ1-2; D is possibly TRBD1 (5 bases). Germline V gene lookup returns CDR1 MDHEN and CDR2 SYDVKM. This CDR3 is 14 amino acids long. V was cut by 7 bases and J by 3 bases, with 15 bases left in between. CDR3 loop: CASTTTEGHYGYTF. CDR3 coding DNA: TGTGCCAGCACCACGACAGAAGGGCACTATGGCTACACCTTC.

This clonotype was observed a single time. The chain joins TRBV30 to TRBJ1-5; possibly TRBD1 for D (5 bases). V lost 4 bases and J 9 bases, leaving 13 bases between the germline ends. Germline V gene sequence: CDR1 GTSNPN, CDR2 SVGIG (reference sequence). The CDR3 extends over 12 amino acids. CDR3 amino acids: CAWTGGKGPQHF. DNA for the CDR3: TGTGCCTGGACTGGGGGGAAGGGGCCCCAGCATTTT.

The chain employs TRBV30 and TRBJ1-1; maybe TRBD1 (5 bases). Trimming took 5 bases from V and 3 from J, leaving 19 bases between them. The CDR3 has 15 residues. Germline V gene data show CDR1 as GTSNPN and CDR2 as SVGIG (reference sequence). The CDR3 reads CAWGTDVAADTEAFF. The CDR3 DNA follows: TGTGCCTGGGGGACCGACGTCGCGGCAGACACTGAAGCTTTCTTT.

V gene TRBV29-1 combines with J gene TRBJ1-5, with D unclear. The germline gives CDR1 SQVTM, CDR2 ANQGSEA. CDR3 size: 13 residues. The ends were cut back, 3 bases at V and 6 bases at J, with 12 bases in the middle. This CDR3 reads CSVDAGIGQPQHF. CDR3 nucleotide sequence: TGCAGCGTTGACGCGGGGATAGGTCAGCCCCAGCATTTT.

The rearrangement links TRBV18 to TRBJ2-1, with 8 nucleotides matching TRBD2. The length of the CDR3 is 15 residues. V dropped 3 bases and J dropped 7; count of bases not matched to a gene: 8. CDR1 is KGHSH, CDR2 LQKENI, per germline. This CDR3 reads CASSPLSGSSNEQFF. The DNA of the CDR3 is TGTGCCAGCTCACCGCTGAGCGGGAGTAGTAATGAGCAGTTCTTC.

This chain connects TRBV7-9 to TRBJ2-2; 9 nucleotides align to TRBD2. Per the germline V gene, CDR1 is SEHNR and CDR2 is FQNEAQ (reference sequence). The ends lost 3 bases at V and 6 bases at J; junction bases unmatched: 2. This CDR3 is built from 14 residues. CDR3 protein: CASSLGLAAGELFF. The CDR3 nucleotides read TGTGCCAGCAGCTTGGGACTAGCTGCCGGGGAGCTGTTTTTT.